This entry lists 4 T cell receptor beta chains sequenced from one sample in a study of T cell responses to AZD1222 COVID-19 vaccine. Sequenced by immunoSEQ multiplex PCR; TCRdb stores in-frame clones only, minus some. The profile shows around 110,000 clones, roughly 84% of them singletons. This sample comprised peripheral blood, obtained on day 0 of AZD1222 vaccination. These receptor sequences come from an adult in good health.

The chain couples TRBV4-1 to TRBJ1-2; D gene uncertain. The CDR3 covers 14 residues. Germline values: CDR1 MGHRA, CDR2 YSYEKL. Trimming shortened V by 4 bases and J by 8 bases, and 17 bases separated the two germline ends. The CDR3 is CASSPPRNVVGYTF. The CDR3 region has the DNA TGCGCCAGCAGCCCCCCGCGGAATGTCGTCGGCTACACCTTC.

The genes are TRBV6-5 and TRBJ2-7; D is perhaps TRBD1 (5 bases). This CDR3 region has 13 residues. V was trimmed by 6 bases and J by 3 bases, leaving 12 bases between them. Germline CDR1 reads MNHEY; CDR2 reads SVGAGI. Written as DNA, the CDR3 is TGTGCCAGCAGCGGATGGACATACTACGAGCAGTACTTC. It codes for CASSGWTYYEQYF.

The CDR3, as DNA: TGTGCCAGCAGCTTAAATTGGCTCCGGGACAATGAGCAGTTCTTC. This codes for CASSLNWLRDNEQFF. This chain joins TRBV7-6 and TRBJ2-1; no definite D call. The CDR3 spans 15 residues. Trimming cost V 2 bases and J 5 bases, with 13 bases left between them. Looked up from germline, CDR1 is SGHVS and CDR2 is FNYEAQ.

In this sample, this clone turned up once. CDR3 region: CAWRVKSGNTIYF. CDR3 sequence (DNA): TGTGCCTGGAGGGTGAAATCTGGAAACACCATATATTTT. V is TRBV30 and J is TRBJ1-3; D gene unclear. The V and J ends lost 3 bases and 1 base respectively, with 7 bases between them. CDR1 GTSNPN and CDR2 SVGIG come from the germline V gene (reference sequence). The CDR3 contains 13 residues. Together with reference TRBV30 and TRBJ1-3, the CDR3 gives the full variable domain: SQTIHQWPATLVQPVGSPLSLECTVEGTSNPNLYWYRQAAGRGLQLLFYSVGIGQISSEVPQNLSASRPQDRQFILSSKKLLLSDSGFYLCAWRVKSGNTIYFGEGSWLTVV.